Listed here are 21 T cell receptor beta chains from one sample, sequenced in a study of blood T cell repertoires in COVID-19. Clones were sequenced by immunoSEQ multiplex PCR, and TCRdb holds only the in-frame ones, with some missing. The sample includes 150,000 to 190,000 clones, over 75% of them seen just once. Sequencing input: peripheral blood. Receptors originate from a woman in her 40s with acute or convalescent COVID-19.

J is TRBJ1-4 and V is TRBV5-5; D may be TRBD1 (6 bases). The CDR3 has 16 amino acids. Trimming removed 1 base from V and 3 bases from J, with 13 bases in between. In germline, CDR1 is SGHKS, CDR2 YYEKEE (reference sequence). The CDR3 DNA follows: TGTGCCAGCAGCTTGATGTCAGGACAGTCTAATGAAAAACTGTTTTTT. This sequence encodes CASSLMSGQSNEKLFF.

The V gene is TRBV7-9, the J gene TRBJ2-7; 7 bases map to TRBD1. The V gene's germline CDR1 is SEHNR and CDR2 FQNEAQ (reference sequence). Trimming at V came to 5 bases and at J to 5 bases, leaving 9 bases not matched to a gene. CDR3 length: 14 amino acids. The CDR3 spells CASSKTGTVHEQYF. The CDR3 DNA reads as TGTGCCAGCAGCAAGACCGGGACAGTCCACGAGCAGTACTTC.

The table lists this clone with a count of one. The chain carries TRBV2 and TRBJ2-7; TRBD1 matches at 7 bases. With 4 bases clipped from V and 2 bases from J, the junction kept 5 bases outside the gene matches. Germline V gene data show CDR1 as SNHLY and CDR2 as FYNNEI. CDR3 length: 14 amino acids. CDR3 in amino acids: CASSAEGGTYEQYF. CDR3 bases: TGTGCCAGCAGTGCGGAAGGGGGCACCTACGAGCAGTACTTC.

The rearrangement joins TRBV25-1 to TRBJ1-6; D remains unclear. Germline V lookup: CDR1 MGHDK, CDR2 SYGVNS. This CDR3 is built from 14 residues. V was pared by 7 bases and J by 7 bases, with 14 bases between. CDR3 loop: CASMGVGKNSPLHF. CDR3 nucleotide sequence: TGTGCCAGCATGGGAGTGGGAAAAAATTCACCCCTCCACTTT.

The J gene is TRBJ1-1, the V gene TRBV7-9; 8 bases are shared with TRBD1. Germline V CDR1 and CDR2: SEHNR, FQNEAQ (reference sequence). The ends lost 1 base at V and 3 bases at J; junction bases unmatched: 7. The length of the CDR3 is 16 residues. The CDR3 loop is CASSLDRGFLDTEAFF. CDR3 DNA: TGTGCCAGCAGCTTAGACAGGGGGTTTCTAGACACTGAAGCTTTCTTT. Complete variable domain (other parts from reference TRBV7-9 and TRBJ1-1): DTGVSQNPRHKITKRGQNVTFRCDPISEHNRLYWYRQTLGQGPEFLTYFQNEAQLEKSRLLSDRFSAERPKGSFSTLEIQRTEQGDSAMYLCASSLDRGFLDTEAFFGQGTRLTVV.

J is TRBJ2-7 and V is TRBV5-6; 10 bases agree with TRBD1. The CDR3 runs to 14 residues. Per the germline V gene, CDR1 is SGHDT and CDR2 is YYEEEE. Germline trimming cut 4 bases from V and 7 bases from J; bases unmatched to any gene: 8. In nucleotides, the CDR3 is TGTGCCAGCAGCCTAACCGGGACAGGGGATGAGCAGTACTTC. It translates to CASSLTGTGDEQYF.

The V call is TRBV7-9, the J call TRBJ1-2; 11 bases map to TRBD1. The V and J ends lost 5 bases and 4 bases, in that order; junction bases with no gene match: 6. The germline CDR1 and CDR2 sequences are SEHNR and FQNEAQ (reference sequence). The CDR3 is 15 residues long. The CDR3 protein is CASSTDRGPVYGYTF. Written as DNA, the CDR3 is TGTGCCAGCAGCACGGACAGGGGGCCGGTCTATGGCTACACCTTC.

The chain joins TRBV19 to TRBJ1-1, with D hard to call. From germline, CDR1 is LNHDA and CDR2 SQIVND (reference sequence). V shed 3 bases and J shed 3 bases, with 17 bases lying between them. The CDR3 loop spans 16 amino acids. Here the CDR3 reads CASSMGFTTTHTEAFF. The CDR3 nucleotides are TGTGCCAGTAGTATGGGTTTCACTACCACCCACACTGAAGCTTTCTTT.

A single count supports this clone. The gene calls are TRBV30 and TRBJ1-5; unclear D gene. V shed 2 bases and J shed 5 bases, with 13 bases lying between them. Germline V gives CDR1 GTSNPN, CDR2 SVGIG (reference sequence). The CDR3 loop spans 14 amino acids. The CDR3 reads CAWSLGLGHQPQHF. The DNA for the CDR3 is TGTGCCTGGAGTCTTGGCCTGGGCCATCAGCCCCAGCATTTT.

The J gene is TRBJ2-7, the V gene TRBV6-5; 7 bases are a match to TRBD2. CDR1 and CDR2 (germline): MNHEY, SVGAGI. With V trimmed by 7 bases and J by 6 bases, 9 bases remained unmatched. The CDR3 consists of 13 residues. CDR3 coding DNA: TGTGCCAGCATTGGGAGGGCCGAGGGCGAGCAGTACTTC. Protein sequence: CASIGRAEGEQYF.

The chain has TRBV27 and TRBJ2-7; TRBD1 matches at 10 bases. V shed 5 bases, J shed 5 bases, and the junction held 6 bases outside the gene matches. There are 14 residues in the CDR3. Germline V gives CDR1 MNHEY, CDR2 SMNVEV (reference sequence). The CDR3 spells CASSPTGGWDEQYF. For the CDR3, the DNA is TGTGCCAGCAGTCCGACAGGGGGCTGGGACGAGCAGTACTTC.

The V and J genes are TRBV28 and TRBJ1-2; D is possibly TRBD1 (6 bases). Trimming took off 6 bases at V and 1 base at J, with 15 bases between the two ends. The CDR3 is 15 residues long. In germline, CDR1 is MDHEN, CDR2 SYDVKM. CDR3 amino acids: CASSSQGNVNYGYTF. The CDR3 DNA sequence: TGTGCCAGCAGCTCGCAGGGGAATGTTAACTATGGCTACACCTTC.

The V call is TRBV14, the J call TRBJ2-1; 8 nucleotides align to TRBD2. V trimming: 4 bases; J trimming: 7 bases; junction bases outside the gene matches: 9. Germline V CDR1 and CDR2: SGHDN, FVKESK. This CDR3 comprises 15 residues. CDR3 sequence (DNA): TGTGCCAGCAGCCTGTCCAGCGGGAGTTGGAATGAGCAGTTCTTC. This sequence encodes CASSLSSGSWNEQFF.

The gene calls are TRBV7-8 and TRBJ1-2; 7 nucleotides line up with TRBD1. This CDR3 has 16 amino acids. Germline CDR1 and CDR2: SGHVS and FQNEAQ. With V trimmed by 4 bases and J by 4 bases, 12 bases remained unmatched. The CDR3 spells CASSSYRTGSPYGYTF. CDR3 nucleotide sequence: TGTGCCAGCAGCTCATACCGGACAGGATCCCCCTATGGCTACACCTTC.

CDR3 DNA sequence: TGTGCCAGCAGCCAAGCCATCCAGGGGAAGGGCTCCTACAATGAGCAGTTCTTC. Amino acids: CASSQAIQGKGSYNEQFF. The rearrangement uses TRBV4-2 and TRBJ2-1; D is perhaps TRBD1 (6 bases). The V gene's germline CDR1 is LGHNA and CDR2 YNFKEQ. The CDR3 has 18 residues. V was pared by 1 base and J by 0 bases, with 16 bases between.

The CDR3 sequence is CASTHGTSSGWDNEQFF. The CDR3 coding sequence is TGTGCCAGCACCCACGGGACTAGCTCTGGATGGGACAATGAGCAGTTCTTC. The chain carries TRBV3-1 (or the pseudogene TRBV3-2) and TRBJ2-1; TRBD2 matches at 9 bases. Per the germline V gene, CDR1 is LGHDT and CDR2 is YNNKEL (reference sequence). CDR3 length: 17 amino acids. V lost 7 bases and J lost 5; bases outside the gene matches: 15.

J is TRBJ2-7 and V is TRBV4-2; D is unclear. Trimming removed 0 bases at V and 0 bases at J, with 6 bases between. Germline CDR1 is LGHNA and CDR2 is YNFKEQ. CDR3 length: 14 amino acids. For the CDR3, the DNA is TGTGCCAGCAGCCAAGATGCCAGCTCCTACGAGCAGTACTTC. This codes for CASSQDASSYEQYF.

This chain uses TRBV29-1 with TRBJ2-1; D is ambiguous. Germline V gene lookup returns CDR1 SQVTM and CDR2 ANQGSEA. V lost 7 bases, J lost 9 bases, and 13 bases lay in between. This CDR3 contains 11 residues. CDR3 loop: CSANQATEQFF. CDR3 bases: TGCAGCGCGAATCAGGCGACTGAGCAGTTCTTC.

V usage is TRBV5-1 and J usage is TRBJ1-4; 7 nucleotides agree with TRBD1. This CDR3 contains 16 residues. J gave up 3 bases and V 0 bases, and 5 bases lay outside the gene matches. Per the germline V gene, CDR1 is SGHRS and CDR2 is YFSETQ. This CDR3 reads CASSLAAGGANEKLFF. CDR3 DNA sequence: TGCGCCAGCAGCTTGGCGGCAGGGGGTGCTAATGAAAAACTGTTTTTT.

The chain is built from TRBV6-5 and TRBJ2-2; D is ambiguous. The CDR3 is 11 amino acids. The V gene's germline CDR1 is MNHEY and CDR2 SVGAGI. V gave up 10 bases and J gave up 9 bases, with 12 bases separating them. This CDR3 is CATRSVWELFF. The CDR3 region has the DNA TGTGCCACCCGTTCGGTCTGGGAGCTGTTTTTT.

This clone has a single count. The CDR3 bases are TGTGCCACCAGTGCAGAACGACAGGGAGGCGGTGGAGCTTTCTTT. This sequence encodes CATSAERQGGGGAFF. The V call is TRBV24-1, the J call TRBJ1-1; 7 positions match TRBD1. V shed 5 bases, J shed 10 bases, and the junction held 15 bases outside the gene matches. This CDR3 comprises 15 residues. The germline gives CDR1 KGHDR, CDR2 SFDVKD.